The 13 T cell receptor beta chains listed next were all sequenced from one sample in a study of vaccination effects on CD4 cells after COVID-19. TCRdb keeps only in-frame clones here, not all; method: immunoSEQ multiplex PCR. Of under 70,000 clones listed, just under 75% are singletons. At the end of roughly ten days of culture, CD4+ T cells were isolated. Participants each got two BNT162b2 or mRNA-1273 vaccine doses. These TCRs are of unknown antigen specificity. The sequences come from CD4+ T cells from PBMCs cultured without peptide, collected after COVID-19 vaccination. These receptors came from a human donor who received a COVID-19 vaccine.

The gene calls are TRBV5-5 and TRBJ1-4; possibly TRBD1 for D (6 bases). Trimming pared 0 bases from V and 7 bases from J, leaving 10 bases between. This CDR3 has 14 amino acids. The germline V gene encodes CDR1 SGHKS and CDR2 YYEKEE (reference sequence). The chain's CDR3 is CASSLGGLREKLFF. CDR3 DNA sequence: TGTGCCAGCAGCTTGGGGGGGCTTCGTGAAAAACTGTTTTTT.

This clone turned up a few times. The CDR3 nucleotides are TGTGCCAGCTCGCAGGGGAAGGCCGGGGAGCTGTTTTTT. Translation gives CASSQGKAGELFF. The V call is TRBV18, the J call TRBJ2-2; tentative D call: TRBD1 (6 bases). The V end was cut by 6 bases, the J end by 6 bases, with 11 bases between. The germline V gene encodes CDR1 KGHSH and CDR2 LQKENI. The CDR3 totals 13 residues.

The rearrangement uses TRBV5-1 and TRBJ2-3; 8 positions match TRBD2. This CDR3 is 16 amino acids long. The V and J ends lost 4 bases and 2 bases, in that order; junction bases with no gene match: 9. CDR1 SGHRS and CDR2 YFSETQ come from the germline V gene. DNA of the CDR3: TGCGCCAGCAGCCTCCTGACTAGCGAGACCACAGATACGCAGTATTTT. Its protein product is CASSLLTSETTDTQYF.

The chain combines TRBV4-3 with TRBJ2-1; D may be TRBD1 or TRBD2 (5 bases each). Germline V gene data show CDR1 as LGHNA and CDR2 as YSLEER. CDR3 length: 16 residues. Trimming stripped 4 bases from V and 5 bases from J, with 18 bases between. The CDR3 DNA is TGCGCCAGCAGCCGTACGCCGGGACGGGAAGACAATGAGCAGTTCTTC. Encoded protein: CASSRTPGREDNEQFF.

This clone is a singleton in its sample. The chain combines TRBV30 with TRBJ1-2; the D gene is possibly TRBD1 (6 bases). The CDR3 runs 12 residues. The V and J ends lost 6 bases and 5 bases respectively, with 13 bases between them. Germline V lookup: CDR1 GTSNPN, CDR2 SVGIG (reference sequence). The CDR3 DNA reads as TGTGCCTGCACCGGGACATCGTATGGCTACACCTTC. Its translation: CACTGTSYGYTF.

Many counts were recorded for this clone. In DNA, the CDR3 is TGTGCCAGCTCAGAATCAGGGGGGCCTTCGATTGGCTACACCTTC. Translation gives CASSESGGPSIGYTF. The rearrangement joins TRBV18 to TRBJ1-2; 7 bases are shared with TRBD1. Unmatched junction bases numbered 13, after V lost 5 bases and J lost 7 bases. The CDR3 spans 15 residues. Looked up from germline, CDR1 is KGHSH and CDR2 is LQKENI.

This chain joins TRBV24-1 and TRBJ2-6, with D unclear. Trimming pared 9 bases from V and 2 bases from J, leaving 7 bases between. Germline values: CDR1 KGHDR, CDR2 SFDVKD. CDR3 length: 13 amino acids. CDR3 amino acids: CATGPPGANVLTF. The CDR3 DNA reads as TGTGCCACCGGTCCACCTGGGGCCAACGTCCTGACTTTC.

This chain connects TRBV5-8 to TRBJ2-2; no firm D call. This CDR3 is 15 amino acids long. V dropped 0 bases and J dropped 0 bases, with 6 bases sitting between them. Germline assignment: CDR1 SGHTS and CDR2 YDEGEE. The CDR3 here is CASSLGNTNTGELFF. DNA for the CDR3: TGTGCCAGCAGCTTGGGTAATACGAACACCGGGGAGCTGTTTTTT.

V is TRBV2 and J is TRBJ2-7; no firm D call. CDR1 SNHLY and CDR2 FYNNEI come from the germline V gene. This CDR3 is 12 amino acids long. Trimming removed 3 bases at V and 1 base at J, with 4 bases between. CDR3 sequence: CASSDRSYEQYV. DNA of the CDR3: TGTGCCAGCAGTGACCGATCCTACGAGCAGTACGTC.

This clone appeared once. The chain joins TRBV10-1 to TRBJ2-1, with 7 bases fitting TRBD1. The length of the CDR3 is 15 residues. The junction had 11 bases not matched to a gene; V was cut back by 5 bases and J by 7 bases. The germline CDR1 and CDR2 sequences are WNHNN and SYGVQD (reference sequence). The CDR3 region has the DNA TGCGCCAGCAGTCGAGGGGGCCCGTTGATGAATGAGCAGTTCTTC. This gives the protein CASSRGGPLMNEQFF.

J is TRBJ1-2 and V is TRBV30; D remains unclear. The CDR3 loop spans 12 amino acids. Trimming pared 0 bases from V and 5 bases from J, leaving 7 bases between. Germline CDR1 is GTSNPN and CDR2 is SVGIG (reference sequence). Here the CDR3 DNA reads TGTGCCTGGAGTGTAATGGGGTATGGCTACACCTTC. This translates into CAWSVMGYGYTF.

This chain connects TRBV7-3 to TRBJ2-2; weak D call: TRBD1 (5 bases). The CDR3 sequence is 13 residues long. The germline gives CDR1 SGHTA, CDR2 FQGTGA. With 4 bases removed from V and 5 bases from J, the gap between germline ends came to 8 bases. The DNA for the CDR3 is TGTGCCAGCAGCTCAAAGGGGACCGGGGAGCTGTTTTTT. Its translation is CASSSKGTGELFF.

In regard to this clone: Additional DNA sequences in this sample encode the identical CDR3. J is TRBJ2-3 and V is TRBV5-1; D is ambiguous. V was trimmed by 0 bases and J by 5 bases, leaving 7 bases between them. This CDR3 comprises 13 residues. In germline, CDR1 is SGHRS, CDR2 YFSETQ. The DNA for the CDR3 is TGCGCCAGCAGCTTGGCTGGGGAAGATACGCAGTATTTT. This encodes CASSLAGEDTQYF.